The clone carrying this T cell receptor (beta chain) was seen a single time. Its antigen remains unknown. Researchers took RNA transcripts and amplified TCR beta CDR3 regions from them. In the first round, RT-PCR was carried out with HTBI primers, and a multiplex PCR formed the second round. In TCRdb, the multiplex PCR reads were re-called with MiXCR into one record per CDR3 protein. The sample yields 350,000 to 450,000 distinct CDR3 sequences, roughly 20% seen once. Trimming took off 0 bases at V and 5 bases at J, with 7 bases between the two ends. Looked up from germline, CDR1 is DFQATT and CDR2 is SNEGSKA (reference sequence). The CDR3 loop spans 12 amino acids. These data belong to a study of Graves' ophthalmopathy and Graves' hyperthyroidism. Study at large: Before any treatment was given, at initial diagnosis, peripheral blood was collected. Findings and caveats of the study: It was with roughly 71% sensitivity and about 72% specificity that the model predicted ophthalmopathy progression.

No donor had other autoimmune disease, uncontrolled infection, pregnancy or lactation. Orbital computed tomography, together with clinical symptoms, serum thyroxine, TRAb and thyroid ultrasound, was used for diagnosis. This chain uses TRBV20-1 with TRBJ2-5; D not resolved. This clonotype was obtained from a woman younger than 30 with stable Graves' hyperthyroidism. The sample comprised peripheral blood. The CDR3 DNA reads TGCAGTGCTAGAGAGCTAGTCGAGACCCAGTACTTC. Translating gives CSARELVETQYF.